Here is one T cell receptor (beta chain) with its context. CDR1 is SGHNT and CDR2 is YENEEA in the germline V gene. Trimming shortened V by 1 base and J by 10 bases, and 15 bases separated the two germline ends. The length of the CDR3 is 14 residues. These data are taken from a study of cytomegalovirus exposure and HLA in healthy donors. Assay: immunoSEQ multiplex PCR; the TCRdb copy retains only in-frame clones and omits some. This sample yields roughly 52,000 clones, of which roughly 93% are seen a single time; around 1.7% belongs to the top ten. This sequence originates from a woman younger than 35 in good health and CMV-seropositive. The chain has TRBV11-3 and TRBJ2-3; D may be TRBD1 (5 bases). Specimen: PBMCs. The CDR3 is CASSLVGDGYPQYF. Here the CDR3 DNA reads TGTGCCAGCAGCTTAGTAGGGGATGGGTACCCGCAGTATTTT.